These T cell receptor beta chains were read from a single sample in a study of blood T cells in healthy people across ages. One entry per CDR3 protein results from TCRdb running MiXCR on the 5' RACE reads. The repertoire holds 500,000 to 700,000 distinct CDR3 sequences, with approximately 30% as singletons. The sequencing sample was made of blood. The receptors here all came from a woman of 80 years or more in good health. Each CDR3 is given with its conserved first and last residue. A D gene is named only where the DNA matches it firmly. Size is stated for part of the rows, as once, few or many counts, or as a class when the clone is expanded.

V: TRBV7-2
size: few
J: TRBJ2-7
D: NA
DNA: TGTGCCAGCAGCCGCGACAGGTTGGGCTACGAGCAGTACTTC
CDR3: CASSRDRLGYEQYF

V: TRBV10-2
size: many
J: TRBJ2-1
D: TRBD2
DNA: TGCGCCAGCAGTGAGGCACTAGCGGGGGGTGGAGAGCAGTTCTTC
CDR3: CASSEALAGGGEQFF

V: TRBV15
size: many
J: TRBJ2-5
D: TRBD2
DNA: TGTGCCACCAGTTTATCCAGGACTAGCGGTAGGGAGACCCAGTACTTC
CDR3: CATSLSRTSGRETQYF

V: TRBV9
size: few
J: TRBJ1-1
D: NA
DNA: TGTGCCAGCAGTCGAGCGGCTATTGGCACTGAAGCTTTCTTT
CDR3: CASSRAAIGTEAFF

V: TRBV19
size: NA
J: TRBJ2-1
D: TRBD1
DNA: TGTGCCAGTAACCCTGGCGGACAGGGCGAGACCCAGTTCTTC
CDR3: CASNPGGQGETQFF

V: TRBV25-1
size: many
J: TRBJ2-1
D: NA
DNA: TGTGCCAGCAGTGCCGCCCGGCAGGGGATTTACAATGAGCAGTTCTTC
CDR3: CASSAARQGIYNEQFF

V: TRBV6-1
size: NA
J: TRBJ2-2
D: TRBD2
DNA: TGTGCCAGCAGGCTACTTACTAGCGGGGGTAACACCGGGGAGCTGTTTTTT
CDR3: CASRLLTSGGNTGELFF

V: TRBV11-1
size: many
J: TRBJ2-5
D: NA
DNA: TGTGCCAGCAGCTTACGGGCAGGGAGAGAACAAGAGACCCAGTACTTC
CDR3: CASSLRAGREQETQYF

V: TRBV30
size: few
J: TRBJ2-1
D: NA
DNA: TGTGCCTTTGGGGACTCCTACAATGAGCAGTTCTTC
CDR3: CAFGDSYNEQFF

V: TRBV6-2/TRBV6-3
size: NA
J: TRBJ1-1
D: NA
DNA: TGTGCCAGCAGTTACTCGTCGGGGCGAGGCACTGAAGCTTTCTTT
CDR3: CASSYSSGRGTEAFF

V: TRBV19
size: many
J: TRBJ2-5
D: NA
DNA: TGTGCCAGTAGTAAAAGCCGCAAGGAGACCCAGTACTTC
CDR3: CASSKSRKETQYF

V: TRBV7-9
size: few
J: TRBJ1-5
D: NA
DNA: TGTGCCAGCAGCTTACAAGGCTCAGTGAGCAATCAGCCCCAGCATTTT
CDR3: CASSLQGSVSNQPQHF

V: TRBV30
size: NA
J: TRBJ1-1
D: NA
DNA: TGTGCCTGGAATGATGAACCGCTGAACACTCAAGCTTTCTTT
CDR3: CAWNDEPLNTQAFF

V: TRBV20-1
size: NA
J: TRBJ1-5
D: NA
DNA: TGCAGTGCTAGAGAACCCAAGGGCAATCAGCCCCAGCATTTT
CDR3: CSAREPKGNQPQHF

V: TRBV6-5
size: many
J: TRBJ1-5
D: TRBD1
DNA: TGTGCCAGCAGGAAGACAGGGGCACACAATCAGCCCCAGCATTTT
CDR3: CASRKTGAHNQPQHF

V: TRBV7-8
size: many
J: TRBJ1-1
D: TRBD1
DNA: TGTGCCAGCAGCATACACATCCGACAGGGACGAAGGAACACTGAAGCTTTCTTT
CDR3: CASSIHIRQGRRNTEAFF

V: TRBV12-3/TRBV12-4
size: many
J: TRBJ1-2
D: TRBD1
DNA: TGTGCCAGCATCCAAAGGGTGGGACAGAATGGCTATGGCTACACCTTC
CDR3: CASIQRVGQNGYGYTF

V: TRBV6-1
size: many
J: TRBJ2-1
D: NA
DNA: TGTGCCAGCAGTTTCGTCCTCAATGAGCAGTTCTTC
CDR3: CASSFVLNEQFF

V: TRBV12-3/TRBV12-4
size: many
J: TRBJ2-3
D: NA
DNA: TGTGCCAGCAGCCGTCTAGCAGGCCGACCAGATACGCAGTATTTT
CDR3: CASSRLAGRPDTQYF

V: TRBV29-1
size: NA
J: TRBJ2-7
D: TRBD1
DNA: TGCAGCGCAAGACAGGGTTCGAACTACGAGCAGTACTTC
CDR3: CSARQGSNYEQYF

V: TRBV10-3
size: many
J: TRBJ2-1
D: TRBD2
DNA: TGTGCCATCAGTGTACGCGGGGGAGTCGAAGAGCAGTTCTTC
CDR3: CAISVRGGVEEQFF

V: TRBV20-1
size: many
J: TRBJ2-7
D: NA
DNA: TGCAGTTGTCGATCAGTCTCCTACGAGCAGTACTTC
CDR3: CSCRSVSYEQYF

V: TRBV18
size: few
J: TRBJ1-6
D: TRBD1
DNA: TGTGCCAGCTCACCGCGACAGGGGGCGAAGAACGGTTCACCCCTCCACTTT
CDR3: CASSPRQGAKNGSPLHF

V: TRBV29-1
size: many
J: TRBJ2-3
D: TRBD2
DNA: TGCAGCGTTGAGCGGGGGGGGAGCTCAGATACGCAGTATTTT
CDR3: CSVERGGSSDTQYF

V: TRBV14
size: NA
J: TRBJ2-1
D: NA
DNA: TGTACCAGCAGCCAAATCGGAACGAGGTACCACAATGAGCAGTTCTTC
CDR3: CTSSQIGTRYHNEQFF

V: TRBV7-2
size: many
J: TRBJ1-1
D: NA
DNA: TGTGCCAGCCTCAAGGGACCTCTGAACACTGAAGCTTTCTTT
CDR3: CASLKGPLNTEAFF

V: TRBV20-1
size: many
J: TRBJ2-5
D: TRBD2
DNA: TGCAGTGCTAGTCCTAGCGGGGGGCGCCAAGAGACCCAGTACTTC
CDR3: CSASPSGGRQETQYF

V: TRBV9
size: many
J: TRBJ1-2
D: NA
DNA: TGTGCCAGCAGCGGGGCGAACTATGGCTACACCTTC
CDR3: CASSGANYGYTF

V: TRBV3-1
size: few
J: TRBJ1-1
D: NA
DNA: TGTGCCAGCAGCCTGAAGGTGGAGCAGACTGAAGCTTTCTTT
CDR3: CASSLKVEQTEAFF

V: TRBV29-1
size: many
J: TRBJ2-5
D: NA
DNA: TGCAGCGTTGCGGGGGAGACCCAGTACTTC
CDR3: CSVAGETQYF

V: TRBV6-1
size: NA
J: TRBJ2-3
D: TRBD2
DNA: TGTGCCAGCAGAGTTCCGACTAGCGTGGGACCCACAGATACGCAGTATTTT
CDR3: CASRVPTSVGPTDTQYF

V: TRBV5-1
size: many
J: TRBJ2-7
D: TRBD2
DNA: TGCGCCAGCAGCGTGGGACTAGCGGGACCTTACAATGAGCAGTACTTC
CDR3: CASSVGLAGPYNEQYF

V: TRBV29-1
size: many
J: TRBJ1-5
D: NA
DNA: TGCAGCGTTGGAGGGTTAAATCAGCCCCAGCATTTT
CDR3: CSVGGLNQPQHF

V: TRBV5-6
size: many
J: TRBJ2-1
D: TRBD2
DNA: TGTGCCAGCAGCTTCTCTCGACTAGCCGCTGCTCTCGCTGAGCAGTTCTTC
CDR3: CASSFSRLAAALAEQFF

V: TRBV11-2
size: few
J: TRBJ1-1
D: TRBD1
DNA: TGTGCCAGCAGCCACGGACAGGGGGGAACTATGAACACTGAAGCTTTCTTT
CDR3: CASSHGQGGTMNTEAFF

V: TRBV5-6
size: few
J: TRBJ2-3
D: TRBD2
DNA: TGTGCCAGCAGCTTGGTAGCGGGGGCCAACAGGGGCACAGATACGCAGTATTTT
CDR3: CASSLVAGANRGTDTQYF

V: TRBV6-2/TRBV6-3
size: many
J: TRBJ2-5
D: NA
DNA: TGTGCCAGCAATTCAGAGATACAAGAGACCCAGTACTTC
CDR3: CASNSEIQETQYF

V: TRBV27
size: NA
J: TRBJ2-2
D: TRBD1
DNA: TGTGCCAGCAGTGCCCATTTGGGACAGGCGAACACCGGGGAGCTGTTTTTT
CDR3: CASSAHLGQANTGELFF

V: TRBV20-1
size: NA
J: TRBJ2-2
D: NA
DNA: TGCAGTGCTAATTCAGCGAACACCGGGGAGCTGTTTTTT
CDR3: CSANSANTGELFF

V: TRBV15
size: many
J: TRBJ1-1
D: NA
DNA: TGTGCCACCAGCAGAGGCGGGACATCGAACACTGAAGCTTTCTTT
CDR3: CATSRGGTSNTEAFF

V: TRBV4-2
size: few
J: TRBJ1-1
D: TRBD1
DNA: TGTGCCAGCACCGCAACAGGGGTGAACACTGAAGCTTTCTTT
CDR3: CASTATGVNTEAFF

V: TRBV6-2/TRBV6-3
size: NA
J: TRBJ2-1
D: NA
DNA: TGTGCCAGCTACTCTTGGAAGAGCTCCTACAATGAGCAGTTCTTC
CDR3: CASYSWKSSYNEQFF

V: TRBV7-9
size: many
J: TRBJ1-1
D: TRBD1
DNA: TGTGCCAGCAGCTTAGGGGGACAGGGCACTGAAGCTTTCTTT
CDR3: CASSLGGQGTEAFF

V: TRBV2
size: NA
J: TRBJ1-4
D: TRBD1
DNA: TGTGCCAGCAGTGGGGGACAGTATAATGAAAAACTGTTTTTT
CDR3: CASSGGQYNEKLFF

V: TRBV9
size: many
J: TRBJ2-5
D: TRBD1
DNA: TGTGCCAGCAGCGCCAGGGACAGCCTAGAGACCCAGTACTTC
CDR3: CASSARDSLETQYF

V: TRBV6-1
size: few
J: TRBJ1-1
D: NA
DNA: TGTGCCAGCAGTGAACGAGGGGTCGACAGAGTGAACACTGAAGCTTTCTTT
CDR3: CASSERGVDRVNTEAFF

V: TRBV6-6
size: many
J: TRBJ2-1
D: TRBD2
DNA: TGTGCCAGCAGTCCGCAAGGAGCGGGGGGCCTCTCCTACAATGAGCAGTTCTTC
CDR3: CASSPQGAGGLSYNEQFF

V: TRBV7-8
size: NA
J: TRBJ1-2
D: TRBD1
DNA: TGTGCCAGCAGCAAAAACAGGGGGGCCAGCTACACCTTC
CDR3: CASSKNRGASYTF

V: TRBV2
size: NA
J: TRBJ2-5
D: TRBD2
DNA: TGTGCCAGCGCTGGAGTAGCGGGTCGTCAAGAGACCCAGTACTTC
CDR3: CASAGVAGRQETQYF

V: TRBV18
size: NA
J: TRBJ1-6
D: TRBD1
DNA: TGTGCCAGCTCACCACTGACAGGGAATAATTCACCCCTCCACTTT
CDR3: CASSPLTGNNSPLHF